The rows below give T cell receptor beta chains drawn from one sample of a study of shared clonotypes between healthy human individuals. TCRdb's copy holds only in-frame clones and misses some; the assay was immunoSEQ multiplex PCR. The sample lists fewer than 1 million clones; roughly 96% were seen once. The sequenced sample was naive CD8+ T cells sorted from blood. All receptors derive from a man aged 25 to 40 in good health. The CDR3 runs from the conserved cysteine through the conserved F or W. The D gene is left open where the match is weak. For some rows the clone size is stated as once, few or many, or as a class when expanded; others skip it.

d_call,v_call,j_call,clone_size,cdr3_length,cdr3_aa,cdr3_nt
TRBD1,TRBV15,TRBJ2-7,NA,14,CATSKGQGDYEQYF,TGTGCCACCAGCAAGGGACAGGGGGACTACGAGCAGTACTTC
TRBD2,TRBV27,TRBJ2-7,once,14,CASSQSLANYEQYF,TGTGCCAGTTCTCAGTCACTAGCGAATTACGAGCAGTACTTC
TRBD2,TRBV5-1,TRBJ2-1,NA,15,CASSLAGGPINEQFF,TGCGCCAGCAGCTTAGCGGGAGGGCCTATCAATGAGCAGTTCTTC
NA,TRBV7-8,TRBJ2-7,NA,11,CASGDTYEQYF,TGTGCCAGCGGGGACACCTACGAGCAGTACTTC
NA,TRBV5-6,TRBJ1-1,NA,14,CASSLGYLNTEAFF,TGTGCCAGCAGCTTGGGGTATTTGAACACTGAAGCTTTCTTT
NA,TRBV28,TRBJ2-7,NA,15,CASAPRIGGTYEQYF,TGTGCCAGCGCTCCGAGGATAGGGGGAACATACGAGCAGTACTTC
TRBD2,TRBV7-9,TRBJ2-2,NA,19,CASRLSLYHSGGNTGELFF,TGTGCCAGCAGACTAAGTTTGTATCATAGCGGGGGGAACACCGGGGAGCTGTTTTTT
NA,TRBV11-2,TRBJ1-2,NA,15,CASSLQGQSNYGYTF,TGTGCCAGCAGCTTACAGGGGCAGTCTAACTATGGCTACACCTTC
NA,TRBV15,TRBJ2-2,NA,20,CATSRDIPHLGGGNTGELFF,TGTGCCACCAGCAGAGACATTCCACACCTGGGAGGGGGGAACACCGGGGAGCTGTTTTTT
NA,TRBV11-2,TRBJ1-1,NA,16,CASSLGSWALSPEAFF,TGTGCCAGCAGCTTAGGGTCGTGGGCCCTATCACCTGAAGCTTTCTTT
TRBD1,TRBV9,TRBJ2-6,NA,17,CASSVGRDSSGANVLTF,TGTGCCAGCAGCGTAGGCCGGGACAGCTCTGGGGCCAACGTCCTGACTTTC
NA,TRBV27,TRBJ2-7,NA,13,CASSSGEFYEQYF,TGTGCCAGCAGTTCTGGGGAATTCTACGAGCAGTACTTC
NA,TRBV5-1,TRBJ2-7,NA,13,CASSSWSGYEQYF,TGCGCCAGCAGCAGCTGGAGTGGGTACGAGCAGTACTTC
TRBD1,TRBV27,TRBJ2-1,once,13,CANPTGNGNEQFF,TGTGCCAACCCGACAGGGAATGGGAATGAGCAGTTCTTC
TRBD1,TRBV4-1,TRBJ1-1,NA,14,CASSHDTDRPRAFF,TGCGCCAGCAGCCATGACACGGACAGGCCTAGAGCTTTCTTT
TRBD2,TRBV27,TRBJ2-1,once,17,CASSLRTSGIGYNEQFF,TGTGCCAGCAGTCTACGGACTAGCGGGATTGGGTACAATGAGCAGTTCTTC
TRBD1,TRBV29-1,TRBJ2-7,NA,12,CSVKGDRGKQYF,TGCAGCGTGAAAGGGGACAGGGGAAAGCAGTACTTC